The rows below give T cell receptor beta chains drawn from one sample of a study of cytomegalovirus exposure and HLA in healthy donors. Assay: immunoSEQ multiplex PCR; the TCRdb copy retains only in-frame clones and omits some. This table has around 140,000 clones, approximately 82% appearing once. The sequenced sample was PBMCs. The receptors shown here come from a man in his forties in good health and CMV-seronegative. CDR3s include the opening cysteine and the closing phenylalanine or tryptophan. The D gene is left open where the match is weak. Size values are once, few and many counts, or a class for expanded clones, and some rows have none.

TRBJ2-3	NA	NA	TRBV6-5	TGTGCCAGCAGTAAAAGACTCTGGACAGATACGCAGTATTTT	CASSKRLWTDTQYF
TRBJ2-2	NA	once	TRBV9	TGTGCCAGCAGCCTCCTGGGCCGGAACACCGGGGAGCTGTTTTTT	CASSLLGRNTGELFF
TRBJ2-5	NA	few	TRBV6-5	TGTGCCAGCAGGCCCCTGGGACAAGAAGAGACCCAGTACTTC	CASRPLGQEETQYF
TRBJ2-2	TRBD1	NA	TRBV6-5	TGTGCCAGCAGCGACGCCAGGGGGAGCGGGGAGCTGTTTTTT	CASSDARGSGELFF
TRBJ1-1	NA	NA	TRBV7-8	TGTGCCAGCAGCTTAGTCCCTCTGGAGTCTATTCGACCAAAAGCTTTCTTT	CASSLVPLESIRPKAFF
TRBJ2-1	TRBD1	NA	TRBV19	TGTGCCAGTAGTATTTTCAGGGGGAATGAGCAGTTCTTC	CASSIFRGNEQFF
TRBJ2-3	TRBD2	NA	TRBV7-3	TGTGCCAGCAGCTCGCGGGGAGGGGATACGCAGTATTTT	CASSSRGGDTQYF
TRBJ2-2	TRBD2	NA	TRBV4-3	TGCGCCAGCAGCCCTAGCGGGGGGGCCCGCGGGGAGCTGTTTTTT	CASSPSGGARGELFF
TRBJ2-7	TRBD2	NA	TRBV28	TGTGCCAGCACCCCGGGGGGTTTATACGAGCAGTACTTC	CASTPGGLYEQYF
TRBJ2-1	TRBD1	once	TRBV9	TGTGCCAGCAGCGCACTACAGGGGGCTATCCTCACTGAGCAGTTCTTC	CASSALQGAILTEQFF
TRBJ2-7	TRBD1	NA	TRBV27	TGTGCCAGCAGTTCGACAGGGTACGAGCAGTACTTC	CASSSTGYEQYF
TRBJ2-7	NA	NA	TRBV7-9	TGTGCCAGCGGACCCCCGGGGACCTACGAGCAGTACTTC	CASGPPGTYEQYF
TRBJ2-1	NA	once	TRBV5-1	TGCGCCAGCGGCTCGCGGACAGACAATGAGCAGTTCTTC	CASGSRTDNEQFF
TRBJ2-7	TRBD2	NA	TRBV4-3	TGCGCCAGCAGCCCTACTAGCGGGGGGGCCTACGAGCAGTACTTC	CASSPTSGGAYEQYF
TRBJ2-7	TRBD2	NA	TRBV14	TGTGCCAGCAGCCCGGGACTAGCTTACCACGAGCAGTACTTC	CASSPGLAYHEQYF